The rows below give T cell receptor beta chains drawn from one sample of a study of blood T cell repertoires in COVID-19. The assay was immunoSEQ multiplex PCR, and TCRdb's table has in-frame clones only and misses some. Among 150,000 to 200,000 clones, approximately 90% were seen once, and the ten largest hold 6%. The sequenced sample consisted of peripheral blood. The receptors shown here come from a middle-aged man with active or convalescent COVID-19. Both conserved end residues are part of each CDR3. Fields, in order: D gene, J gene, V gene, clone size, CDR3 protein, CDR3 DNA. The D gene is left open where the match is weak. Expanded clones get a size class; other rows say once, few or many, or leave the size out.

TRBD1	TRBJ1-1	TRBV6-6	-	CASSPGQATEAFF	TGTGCCAGCAGTCCCGGACAGGCCACTGAAGCTTTCTTT
-	TRBJ2-3	TRBV4-1	-	CASSQGELVTDTQYF	TGCGCCAGCAGCCAAGGCGAACTAGTCACAGATACGCAGTATTTT
TRBD1	TRBJ2-7	TRBV3-1/TRBV3-2	-	CASSVGQGPYEQYF	TGTGCCAGCAGCGTAGGACAGGGCCCCTACGAGCAGTACTTC
-	TRBJ1-2	TRBV6-5	-	CASSYPTEVEAYGYTF	TGTGCCAGCAGTTACCCGACAGAAGTCGAGGCCTATGGCTACACCTTC
-	TRBJ1-3	TRBV11-3	-	CASSLGDTSSGNTIYF	TGTGCCAGCAGCTTAGGCGACACATCCTCTGGAAACACCATATATTTT
TRBD1	TRBJ2-7	TRBV6-2/TRBV6-3	-	CASSYLRQGAEQYF	TGTGCCAGCAGTTACTTACGACAGGGCGCCGAGCAGTACTTC
-	TRBJ1-2	TRBV7-9	-	CASSKASADYTF	TGTGCCAGCAGCAAGGCTAGCGCAGACTACACCTTC
-	TRBJ2-7	TRBV2	-	CASMSSSSYEQYF	TGTGCCAGCATGTCGTCGAGCTCCTACGAGCAGTACTTC
TRBD1	TRBJ1-1	TRBV5-4	-	CASRSGGTGGGTEAFF	TGTGCCAGCAGGTCGGGGGGTACAGGGGGCGGCACTGAAGCTTTCTTT
-	TRBJ1-1	TRBV4-1	-	CASSQPGGRGPEAFF	TGCGCCAGCAGCCAGCCCGGGGGGCGAGGCCCTGAAGCTTTCTTT
TRBD1	TRBJ1-3	TRBV19	once	CASSHTRDSTSGNTIYF	TGTGCCAGTAGCCACACCCGGGACAGTACCTCTGGAAACACCATATATTTT
-	TRBJ2-3	TRBV10-2	-	CASSEGRGNTDTQYF	TGCGCCAGCAGTGAAGGGCGGGGTAACACAGATACGCAGTATTTT
TRBD1	TRBJ1-4	TRBV9	-	CASSEKTGVGEKLFF	TGTGCCAGCAGCGAGAAAACAGGGGTGGGGGAAAAACTGTTTTTT
-	TRBJ1-3	TRBV15	-	CATSRDAGGPAGNTIYF	TGTGCCACCAGCAGAGATGCGGGGGGCCCTGCGGGAAACACCATATATTTT
TRBD1	TRBJ1-1	TRBV19	once	CASSTTGVGTEAFF	TGTGCCAGTAGTACGACAGGGGTAGGAACTGAAGCTTTCTTT
-	TRBJ2-2	TRBV13	-	CASSRRNTGELFF	TGTGCCAGCAGCCGTAGAAACACCGGGGAGCTGTTTTTT
-	TRBJ2-7	TRBV19	-	CASSIISGDTYEQYF	TGTGCCAGTAGTATTATAAGCGGGGACACCTACGAGCAGTACTTC
TRBD1	TRBJ1-2	TRBV5-6	-	CASSLGVAGGVYTF	TGTGCCAGCAGCTTAGGTGTGGCAGGGGGTGTCTACACCTTC
TRBD1	TRBJ1-1	TRBV11-1	-	CASSPSTGMNTEAFF	TGTGCCAGCAGCCCGTCGACAGGGATGAACACTGAAGCTTTCTTT
-	TRBJ2-1	TRBV2	-	CASSEITSSYNEQFF	TGTGCCAGCAGTGAAATTACAAGTTCCTACAATGAGCAGTTCTTC
TRBD2	TRBJ2-3	TRBV2	-	CASRRTSGVLTDTQYF	TGTGCCAGCAGACGGACTAGCGGGGTCCTCACAGATACGCAGTATTTT
-	TRBJ1-3	TRBV6-5	-	CASTTDKSGNTIYF	TGTGCCAGCACCACGGACAAGTCTGGAAACACCATATATTTT
TRBD1	TRBJ1-1	TRBV7-9	few	CASSFVLLRGQGHNTEAFF	TGTGCCAGCAGCTTCGTTTTGTTGAGGGGACAGGGGCATAACACTGAAGCTTTCTTT
-	TRBJ1-1	TRBV14	-	CASSPSSFPEAFF	TGTGCCAGCAGCCCGAGTAGTTTCCCTGAAGCTTTCTTT
TRBD1	TRBJ1-6	TRBV6-6	-	CASSRLPSTGGGRGSSPLHF	TGTGCCAGCAGTCGATTACCGTCGACAGGGGGTGGTCGGGGCAGTTCACCCCTCCACTTT
-	TRBJ1-6	TRBV24-1	-	CATSDGGSPLHF	TGTGCCACCAGTGATGGAGGTTCACCCCTCCACTTT
-	TRBJ1-5	TRBV6-5	-	CASSYSGGDQPQHF	TGTGCCAGCAGTTACTCCGGGGGGGATCAGCCCCAGCATTTT
TRBD1	TRBJ2-7	TRBV30	-	CAGSTGARNEQYF	TGTGCCGGTTCGACAGGGGCCCGCAACGAGCAGTACTTC
-	TRBJ1-1	TRBV28	many	CASRLDITVTFF	TGTGCCAGCCGCCTTGATATAACAGTAACTTTCTTT
-	TRBJ1-3	TRBV15	-	CATSRAGSGNTIYF	TGTGCCACCAGCAGGGCTGGCTCTGGAAACACCATATATTTT
-	TRBJ2-2	TRBV5-4	once	CASSHDKLELFF	TGTGCCAGCAGCCATGACAAGCTGGAGCTGTTTTTT
TRBD1	TRBJ1-5	TRBV15	-	CATSRGTGRNQPQHF	TGTGCCACCAGCAGGGGGACAGGCCGCAATCAGCCCCAGCATTTT
-	TRBJ2-1	TRBV5-1	-	CASSLLETEYNEQFF	TGCGCCAGCAGCTTATTAGAGACAGAATACAATGAGCAGTTCTTC
TRBD2	TRBJ2-1	TRBV13	-	CASSLRGLAGLNNEQFF	TGTGCCAGCAGCTTACGGGGACTAGCGGGATTAAACAATGAGCAGTTCTTC
TRBD1	TRBJ1-2	TRBV5-1	-	CASSLRTGSNYGYTF	TGCGCCAGCAGCCTCAGGACAGGGTCTAACTATGGCTACACCTTC
TRBD1	TRBJ1-2	TRBV15	-	CATSRADRGAGYTF	TGTGCCACCAGCAGAGCAGACAGGGGGGCTGGCTACACCTTC
-	TRBJ2-5	TRBV24-1	-	CATSDPGLQGQETQYF	TGTGCCACCAGTGACCCGGGACTCCAGGGACAAGAGACCCAGTACTTC
-	TRBJ2-2	TRBV6-4	once	CASRAQGSNTGELFF	TGTGCCAGCAGAGCACAGGGTTCGAACACCGGGGAGCTGTTTTTT
TRBD1	TRBJ1-4	TRBV19	-	CASSSRTGRRTNEKLFF	TGTGCCAGTAGCTCTCGGACAGGGAGGCGGACTAATGAAAAACTGTTTTTT
TRBD2	TRBJ2-1	TRBV11-2	-	CASSLVSGLAGGHNEQFF	TGTGCCAGCAGCTTAGTGTCCGGACTAGCGGGGGGTCACAATGAGCAGTTCTTC
-	TRBJ1-2	TRBV3-1/TRBV3-2	once	CASSQGSGGKGYGYTF	TGTGCCAGCAGCCAAGGTTCCGGGGGAAAAGGCTATGGCTACACCTTC
TRBD1	TRBJ1-5	TRBV6-1	-	CASSEAGTGIDQPQHF	TGTGCCAGCAGTGAAGCCGGGACAGGGATCGATCAGCCCCAGCATTTT